Only one count was recorded for the clone carrying this T cell receptor beta chain. The CDR3 runs to 15 residues. Germline CDR1 reads SSHAT; CDR2 reads FNYEAQ (reference sequence). J gave up 5 bases and V 3 bases, and 5 bases lay outside the gene matches. These data belong to a study of blood T cell repertoires in COVID-19. Study overall: Whether acute or convalescent, the COVID-19 samples came from the United States, Italy and Spain. Sources were T cells, B-cell-depleted T cells, or PBMCs; the material itself was cDNA or gDNA.

The assay was immunoSEQ multiplex PCR, and TCRdb's table has in-frame clones only and misses some. This table holds 150,000 to 200,000 clones, 70% to 90% found once. This chain connects TRBV7-7 to TRBJ2-1, with 9 bases identical to TRBD2. The source is a person aged 70 to 85 with COVID-19, enrolled during active disease. The source material was peripheral blood. The CDR3 DNA follows: TGTGCCAGCAGCTTGGTACTAGCGGGTGACAATGAGCAGTTCTTC. Its translation: CASSLVLAGDNEQFF.